This entry features one T cell receptor beta chain sequence. The table lists this clonotype with a few counts. The clone's antigen remains unknown. No base quality information exists; no much larger clone differs at one position. The sequencer listed for this sample is Illumina NovaSeq 6000. TCRalpha and TCRbeta cDNA libraries were constructed by 5'RACE with constant-segment primers, with sample barcodes and unique molecular identifiers being introduced. Trizol reagent was used to extract RNA from every sample. Amplification of the libraries took two PCR steps, and the second step added a second sample barcode plus Illumina TruSeq adapters. Sequencing of the libraries was done on an Illumina NovaSeq, producing 2 x 150 bp paired-end reads. In the original analysis: The reads were demultiplexed and collapsed into UMI-guided consensus sequences using migec v1.2.7. Using mixcr v2.1.11, the UMI consensuses were aligned to TRA and TRB V and J templates and assembled into clonotypes. A clonotype was counted as expanded or contracted only if both edgeR and NoisET called the change significant, with noise models trained on biological replicates. For edgeR calls, the cutoffs were a false discovery rate-adjusted p below 0.01 and a log2 fold-change threshold of 1. As an exploratory analysis of dynamics, PCA with hierarchical clustering was applied to max-normalized trajectories of the 1000 most abundant clonotypes. The CD4 or CD8 phenotype of responding clones was assigned using the separately sequenced CD4+ and CD8+ repertoires. In TCRdb, the public reads were trimmed at Q25 with fastp and aligned with MiXCR, with productive beta chains retained. Rows merge per CDR3 protein into single entries with the most common DNA and genes. The V and J calls follow TCRdb's processing rather than the paper's. The sample has around 80,000 distinct CDR3 sequences on record, 13% of them singletons. The ten largest clonotypes hold less than 45% of the sample.

The junction shows trimming of 5 bases on V and 7 bases on J, and the gene matches do not reach 2 bases of it. There are 11 amino acids in the CDR3, from cysteine to phenylalanine inclusive. Solely the CDR3 DNA is kept, with 33 bases framed from the first base. For CDR1 and CDR2, the germline V gene (reference sequence) lists DFQATT and SNEGSKA. This entry belongs to a study of T-cell memory formation after mild COVID-19 (dated by TCRdb to the early 2020s). Turning to the overall study: Most TCR sequence clusters were specific to one of the two donors. Two young, previously healthy adult volunteers, one female and one male, were included in the cohort. T-cell clones expanding and contracting after mild COVID-19 in a couple of donors were tracked by longitudinal TCRalpha and TCRbeta repertoire sequencing. Here is what the overall study found, with its caveats: SARS-CoV-2 specificity of the second-wave clones peaking on day 37 was not confirmed. The study included only two mild cases, and larger cohorts that include severe cases with pre-infection samples were judged to be necessary. Some responding clones were detected in pre-infection memory, suggesting pre-existing cross-reactive memory T cells joined the SARS-CoV-2 response. Contracting CD4+ clones were located mainly in the CM and EM memory subsets, whereas CD8+ clones were found to be enriched in EMRA. Clones that contracted from day 15 to 85 showed balanced CD4/CD8 phenotypes, whereas a second wave of clones that expanded from day 15 to 37 leaned towards CD4+.

PBMCs were isolated by Ficoll-Paque density gradient centrifugation. Sequencing was carried out using PBMCs or a T cell subset sorted from them (not recorded which). The sequence links TRBV20-1 to TRBJ1-2, with TRBD1 identical over 9 junction bases. The receptor's source is a man aged 18-30 years who had mild COVID-19 (a few samples of this study predate the infection). The sample titles of this study are shuffled in the database, so cell type and time point are left out; the donor was told from shared clones. In nucleotides, the sequence is TGCAGTGCTTGGGGACAGGGTGGCTACACCTTC. Its coded protein is CSAWGQGGYTF.